This is a list of T cell receptor beta chains from one sample in a study of STAT3 mutations in large granular lymphocyte leukemia. Repertoires were generated with immunoSEQ multiplex PCR, while TCRdb's copy carries only in-frame clones and drops some. This table has 3,500 to 4,500 clones, approximately 39% appearing once. Sequences were obtained from peripheral blood mononuclear cells. These receptors were collected from a man in his 60s with T-cell large granular lymphocyte leukemia. Some clones in this sample may be carry-over from other donors' samples. Both conserved end residues are part of each CDR3. A D gene is named only where the DNA matches it firmly. Where a row states a size, it is once, few, many or the class of an expanded clone; other rows omit it.

J gene | V gene | clone size | D gene | CDR3 DNA | CDR3 protein
TRBJ1-5 | TRBV5-1 | few | NA | TGCGCCAGCAGCTTGATGCCGAATCAGCCCCAGCATTTT | CASSLMPNQPQHF
TRBJ1-5 | TRBV6-1 | NA | TRBD1 | TGTGCCAGCAGTGAGGAAACAGGGGGGGTTCAGCCCCAGCATTTT | CASSEETGGVQPQHF
TRBJ2-7 | TRBV29-1 | NA | NA | TGCAGCGTGCAGGCAGGGATGACCTACGAGCAGTACTTC | CSVQAGMTYEQYF
TRBJ2-3 | TRBV7-7 | few | NA | TGTGCCAGCAGCACACAGTTGGCAGATACGCAGTATTTT | CASSTQLADTQYF
TRBJ2-3 | TRBV20-1 | NA | NA | TGCAGTGTTAGCACAGATACGCAGTATTTT | CSVSTDTQYF
TRBJ2-7 | TRBV5-1 | few | NA | TGCGCCAGCAGCTTGGCCGGGCAGGACTACGAGCAGTACTTC | CASSLAGQDYEQYF
TRBJ2-3 | TRBV5-1 | NA | NA | TGCGCCAGCAGCTTGGCAGGTAATCACCCAGATACGCAGTATTTT | CASSLAGNHPDTQYF
TRBJ2-3 | TRBV7-9 | NA | TRBD2 | TGTGCCAGCAGCCAGCGGACTAGCGGGAGACTAGATACGCAGTATTTT | CASSQRTSGRLDTQYF
TRBJ1-1 | TRBV2 | NA | NA | TGTGCCAGCGGTGCAGGCATGAACACTGAAGCTTTCTTT | CASGAGMNTEAFF
TRBJ2-5 | TRBV7-9 | NA | NA | TGTGCCAGCAGCTTTCACGGAGAGACCCAGTACTTC | CASSFHGETQYF
TRBJ2-5 | TRBV6-1 | NA | NA | TGTGCCAGCAGCGAAGTGGTTTCGAGGGCGTACTTC | CASSEVVSRAYF
TRBJ1-6 | TRBV18 | NA | TRBD1 | TGTGCCAGCTCACCCGGGACAGGAGCGTCACCCCTCCACTTT | CASSPGTGASPLHF
TRBJ1-5 | TRBV25-1 | few | TRBD1 | TGTGCCAGCAGGGAGACAGGGTACAATCAGCCCCAGCATTTT | CASRETGYNQPQHF
TRBJ1-1 | TRBV18 | NA | NA | TGTGCCAGCTCCCCGAACATGAACACTGAAGCTTTCTTT | CASSPNMNTEAFF
TRBJ1-5 | TRBV4-1 | NA | TRBD1 | TGCGCCAGCAGCCAAGGGACAGGGAATCAGCCCCAGCATTTT | CASSQGTGNQPQHF
TRBJ2-1 | TRBV5-1 | few | TRBD1 | TGCGCCAGCAGCCCACCGGGACAGCACAATGAGCAGTTCTTC | CASSPPGQHNEQFF
TRBJ2-3 | TRBV18 | NA | TRBD2 | TGTGCCAGCTCTCCTAGCGGGGGTCCTCAAGATACGCAGTATTTT | CASSPSGGPQDTQYF
TRBJ2-3 | TRBV30 | NA | NA | TGTGCCTGGAGTGTAGGGGGATCCACAGATACGCAGTATTTT | CAWSVGGSTDTQYF
TRBJ1-1 | TRBV30 | NA | NA | TGTGCCTGGGGACACACTGAAGCTTTCTTT | CAWGHTEAFF
TRBJ2-5 | TRBV7-9 | NA | NA | TGTGCCAGCAGCTTATCGCCCCGCGCTAAAGAGACCCAGTACTTC | CASSLSPRAKETQYF
TRBJ1-2 | TRBV30 | medium-sized | NA | TGTGCCTGGAGTGTATTTGGTCGCAATGCCCTCACCTTC | CAWSVFGRNALTF
TRBJ1-6 | TRBV18 | few | NA | TGTGCCAGCTCACCGGGGCTCGGGTCCCTCCACTTT | CASSPGLGSLHF
TRBJ2-4 | TRBV7-9 | few | NA | TGTGCCAGCAGCCCGCAGGGATTTACCTTGCTAGCCAAAAACATTCAGTACTTC | CASSPQGFTLLAKNIQYF
TRBJ2-7 | TRBV5-1 | few | NA | TGCGCCAGCAGCTTGGCAGGGACATCCTACGAGCAGTACTTC | CASSLAGTSYEQYF
TRBJ1-2 | TRBV5-4 | few | TRBD1 | TGTGCCAGCAGCCCGACAGGGGTCTATGGCTACACCTTC | CASSPTGVYGYTF